This entry lists 9 T cell receptor beta chains sequenced from one sample in a study of beta chain features in type 1 diabetes. The authors reverse transcribed all of the isolated RNA, so sequencing captured expressed TCRB transcripts. Only in-frame clones appear in the TCRdb table, and some are missing; sequencing was by immunoSEQ multiplex PCR. The data contain about 410,000 clones, approximately 15% of them singletons. The sample consisted of naive CD4+ T cells from blood. The receptors were gathered from a young man in good health.

This clone was detected many times. V usage is TRBV30 and J usage is TRBJ2-5, with 8 nucleotides matching TRBD2. Germline assignment: CDR1 GTSNPN and CDR2 SVGIG (reference sequence). The CDR3 runs 14 residues. V was pared by 0 bases and J by 4 bases, with 4 bases of the junction left unmatched. CDR3 nucleotide sequence: TGTGCCTGGAGTGTTGGGCTAGCGGGAGAGACCCAGTACTTC. This sequence encodes CAWSVGLAGETQYF.

This clone was seen ten or more times. J is TRBJ2-3 and V is TRBV18; D remains unclear. The length of the CDR3 is 15 residues. The V and J ends lost 4 bases and 0 bases respectively, with 11 bases between them. Germline loops: CDR1 KGHSH, CDR2 LQKENI. The CDR3 bases are TGTGCCAGCTCACTCTTTTGGCAGAGCACAGATACGCAGTATTTT. This translates into CASSLFWQSTDTQYF. Using reference TRBV18 and TRBJ2-3 for the parts outside the CDR3, the full variable domain is NAGVMQNPRHLVRRRGQEARLRCSPMKGHSHVYWYRQLPEEGLKFMVYLQKENIIDESGMPKERFSAEFPKEGPSILRIQQVVRGDSAAYFCASSLFWQSTDTQYFGPGTRLTVL.

The chain employs TRBV29-1 and TRBJ1-2; 7 bases match TRBD1. The CDR3 has 12 residues. Trimming cost V 5 bases and J 4 bases; bases outside gene matches: 4. Germline loops: CDR1 SQVTM, CDR2 ANQGSEA. The CDR3 nucleotides read TGCAGCGTTCAACAGGGGAGCTATGGCTACACCTTC. It is translated as CSVQQGSYGYTF.

This chain joins TRBV2 and TRBJ1-2; a weak D match, TRBD1 (6 bases). There are 14 residues in the CDR3. Germline assignment: CDR1 SNHLY and CDR2 FYNNEI. V lost 7 bases and J 1 base, leaving 13 bases between the germline ends. The CDR3 DNA follows: TGTGCCAGCAAAAGGGGGGCGAATAACTATGGCTACACCTTC. It translates to CASKRGANNYGYTF.

This clone was counted only a few times. The chain carries TRBV6-6 and TRBJ1-1, with 7 bases lining up with TRBD1. Trimming removed 5 bases from V and 1 base from J; junction bases left unmatched: 7. Germline V lookup: CDR1 MNHNY, CDR2 SVGAGI (reference sequence). This CDR3 contains 15 residues. The CDR3 nucleotides are TGTGCCAGCAGTGAGGCCGGGACAGAGAACACTGAAGCTTTCTTT. Translated: CASSEAGTENTEAFF.

This rearrangement joins TRBV15 to TRBJ2-1; TRBD1 is a possible D gene (6 bases). CDR3 length: 16 amino acids. Germline V gene data show CDR1 as LNHNV and CDR2 as YYDKDF (reference sequence). Trimming stripped 1 base from V and 9 bases from J, with 19 bases between. The CDR3 loop reads CATSRVRLAGDVEQFF. CDR3 bases: TGTGCCACCAGCAGAGTAAGGTTGGCAGGGGATGTTGAGCAGTTCTTC.

This clone showed up just a few times. The chain employs TRBV18 and TRBJ2-6; D is ambiguous. The CDR3 runs to 17 residues. With 1 base removed from V and 2 bases from J, the gap between germline ends came to 12 bases. Looked up from germline, CDR1 is KGHSH and CDR2 is LQKENI. CDR3 coding DNA: TGTGCCAGCTCACCACGTGTAGGCACAACTGGGGCCAACGTCCTGACTTTC. As protein: CASSPRVGTTGANVLTF.

This clone occurred a few times. Other DNA sequences of this sample code for an identical CDR3. This chain joins TRBV6-5 and TRBJ2-1, with D perhaps matching TRBD2 (5 bases). V dropped 6 bases and J dropped 2 bases, with 8 bases sitting between them. This CDR3 is built from 13 residues. Germline lookup yields CDR1 MNHEY and CDR2 SVGAGI. CDR3 DNA: TGTGCCAGCAGCCGAGGGCCCTACAATGAGCAGTTCTTC. This translates into CASSRGPYNEQFF.

This clone was seen more than once but under ten times. The rearrangement joins TRBV4-1 to TRBJ1-3; tentatively, D is TRBD1 (6 bases). V lost 0 bases and J 0 bases, leaving 12 bases between the germline ends. The V gene's germline CDR1 is MGHRA and CDR2 YSYEKL. The CDR3 runs to 17 residues. The CDR3 coding sequence is TGCGCCAGCAGCCAAGACCGACAGGAAATCTCTGGAAACACCATATATTTT. Translating gives CASSQDRQEISGNTIYF.